The T cell receptor beta chain under discussion was sequenced for a study of T cells in Graves' hyperthyroidism and ophthalmopathy. Study findings and constraints: Ophthalmopathy and stable hyperthyroidism were separated by a 13 V-J model.

In its sample, this clonotype was seen many times. Its antigen remains unidentified. RNA transcripts gave rise to amplified TCR beta CDR3 regions. When the TCR CDR3 underwent first-round RT-PCR, the HTBI primer set was used. In TCRdb, the multiplex PCR reads were re-called with MiXCR into one record per CDR3 protein. The sample includes roughly 30,000 distinct CDR3 sequences, approximately 45% of them seen just once. Diagnosing involved the use of clinical symptoms, serum thyroxine and TRAb, thyroid ultrasound and orbital computed tomography. The sequenced sample consisted of blood. The receptor was isolated from a woman younger than 45 with Graves' hyperthyroidism.

This chain's CDR3 is CASSLDLAGHTEAFF. CDR3 DNA sequence: TGCGCCAGCAGCTTGGATCTAGCGGGGCACACTGAAGCTTTCTTT. The chain joins TRBV5-1 to TRBJ1-1; tentative D call: TRBD1 (5 bases). This CDR3 has 15 amino acids. The ends were cut back, 0 bases at V and 3 bases at J, with 12 bases in the middle. The V gene's germline CDR1 is SGHRS and CDR2 YFSETQ.